This T cell receptor beta chain was sequenced in a study of metastatic and nonmetastatic thyroid tumors. CDR3 length equals 14 residues. Trimming took off 0 bases at V and 2 bases at J, with 5 bases between the two ends. Germline V gene sequence: CDR1 LNHDA, CDR2 SQIVND (reference sequence). This clone showed up many times. The same CDR3 is also encoded by other DNA sequences in this sample. TCRdb re-processed the PCR reads through MiXCR. The table shows about 30,000 clones, with about 15% occurring only once. All patients were treatment-naive before thyroid surgery. What was sequenced was blood. This chain connects TRBV19 to TRBJ2-1; D remains ambiguous. The origin of this receptor is a female donor with papillary thyroid cancer or a benign thyroid nodule (not recorded which). Some clones in this sample may be carry-over from other donors' samples. DNA for the CDR3: TGTGCCAGTAGTATAGATGCTGCCTACAATGAGCAGTTCTTC. This sequence encodes CASSIDAAYNEQFF.